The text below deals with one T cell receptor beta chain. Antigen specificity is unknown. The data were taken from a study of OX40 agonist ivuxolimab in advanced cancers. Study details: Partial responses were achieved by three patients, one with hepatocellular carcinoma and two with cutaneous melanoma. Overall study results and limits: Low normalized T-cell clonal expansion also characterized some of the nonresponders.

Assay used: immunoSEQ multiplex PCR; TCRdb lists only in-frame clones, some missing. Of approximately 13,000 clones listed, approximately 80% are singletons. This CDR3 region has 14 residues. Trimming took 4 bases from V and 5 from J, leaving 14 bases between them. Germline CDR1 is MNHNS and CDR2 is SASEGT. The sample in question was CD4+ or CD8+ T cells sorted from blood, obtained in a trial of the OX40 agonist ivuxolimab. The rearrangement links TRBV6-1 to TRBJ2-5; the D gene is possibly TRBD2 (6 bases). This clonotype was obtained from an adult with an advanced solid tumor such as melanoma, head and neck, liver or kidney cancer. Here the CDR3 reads CASSAGDTIETQYF. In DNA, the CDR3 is TGTGCCAGCAGTGCGGGGGATACCATTGAGACCCAGTACTTC.